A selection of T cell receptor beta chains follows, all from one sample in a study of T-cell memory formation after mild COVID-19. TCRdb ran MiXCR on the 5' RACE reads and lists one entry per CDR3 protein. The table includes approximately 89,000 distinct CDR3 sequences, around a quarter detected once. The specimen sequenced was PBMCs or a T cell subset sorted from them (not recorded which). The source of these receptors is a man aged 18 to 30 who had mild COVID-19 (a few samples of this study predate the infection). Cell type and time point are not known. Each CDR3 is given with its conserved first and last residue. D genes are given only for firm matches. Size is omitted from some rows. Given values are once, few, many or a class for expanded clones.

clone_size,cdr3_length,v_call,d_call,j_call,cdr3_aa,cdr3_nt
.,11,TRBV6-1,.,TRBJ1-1,CATDRASEAFF,TGTGCCACCGACAGAGCGTCGGAGGCTTTCTTT
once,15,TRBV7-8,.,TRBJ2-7,CASSSYQGISYEQYF,TGTGCCAGCAGCTCCTATCAGGGGATCTCCTACGAGCAGTACTTC
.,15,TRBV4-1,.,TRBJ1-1,CASSPTTKRNTEAFF,TGCGCCAGCAGCCCAACGACCAAGAGAAACACTGAAGCTTTCTTT
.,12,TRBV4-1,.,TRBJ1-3,CASSQDQNTIYF,TGCGCCAGCAGCCAAGATCAGAACACCATATATTTT
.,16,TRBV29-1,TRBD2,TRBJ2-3,CSVEGLAGLSTDTQYF,TGCAGCGTTGAAGGGCTAGCGGGGTTAAGCACAGATACGCAGTATTTT
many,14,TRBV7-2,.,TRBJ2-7,CASSLRTATYEQYF,TGTGCCAGCAGCCTAAGGACAGCGACCTACGAGCAGTACTTC
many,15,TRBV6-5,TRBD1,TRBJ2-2,CASSYRDRGRGELFF,TGTGCCAGCAGTTATCGGGACAGGGGTCGCGGGGAGCTGTTTTTT
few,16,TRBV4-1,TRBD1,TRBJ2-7,CASSHQEGTGTYEQYF,TGCGCCAGCAGCCATCAGGAGGGGACAGGGACCTACGAGCAGTACTTC
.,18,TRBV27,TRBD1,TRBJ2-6,CASSSRDRGLDGANVLTF,TGTGCCAGCAGTTCCCGGGACAGGGGGCTTGATGGGGCCAACGTCCTGACTTTC
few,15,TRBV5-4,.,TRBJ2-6,CASSKQGTGANVLTF,TGTGCCAGCAGCAAACAGGGCACTGGGGCCAACGTCCTGACTTTC
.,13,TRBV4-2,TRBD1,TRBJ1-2,CASSQDTGDGYTF,TGTGCCAGCAGCCAAGACACAGGGGACGGCTACACCTTC
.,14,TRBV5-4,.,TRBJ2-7,CASSLGRGSDEQYF,TGTGCCAGCAGCTTGGGTCGGGGGTCGGACGAGCAGTACTTC
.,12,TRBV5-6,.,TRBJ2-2,CASSLVSGELFF,TGTGCCAGCAGCTTGGTCAGCGGGGAGCTGTTTTTT
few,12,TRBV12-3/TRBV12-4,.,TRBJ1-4,CASSFGGEKLFF,TGTGCCAGCAGTTTCGGCGGTGAAAAACTGTTTTTT
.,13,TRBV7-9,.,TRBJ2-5,CASSLIPSETQYF,TGTGCCAGCAGCTTAATACCTTCGGAGACCCAGTACTTC
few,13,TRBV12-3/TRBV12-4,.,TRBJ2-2,CASSLGETGELFF,TGTGCCAGCAGTTTAGGGGAGACCGGGGAGCTGTTTTTT
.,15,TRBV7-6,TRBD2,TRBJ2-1,CASSQGLAGGTEQFF,TGTGCCAGCAGCCAGGGACTAGCGGGGGGTACTGAGCAGTTCTTC
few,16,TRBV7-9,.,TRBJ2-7,CASSPLPGHLNYEQYF,TGTGCCAGCAGCCCTTTGCCGGGACACCTTAACTACGAGCAGTACTTC
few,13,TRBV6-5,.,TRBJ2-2,CASSSSFTGELFF,TGTGCCAGCAGTTCGTCCTTCACCGGGGAGCTGTTTTTT
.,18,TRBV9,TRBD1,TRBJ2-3,CASSVARDRQGPTDTQYF,TGTGCCAGCAGCGTAGCGCGTGATCGACAGGGGCCCACAGATACGCAGTATTTT
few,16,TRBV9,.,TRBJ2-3,CASSVGGVRYTDTQYF,TGTGCCAGCAGCGTAGGTGGCGTACGGTACACAGATACGCAGTATTTT
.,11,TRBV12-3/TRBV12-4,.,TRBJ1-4,CASSREEKLFF,TGTGCCAGTAGTCGGGAGGAAAAACTGTTTTTT
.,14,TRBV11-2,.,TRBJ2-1,CASSLIGRDNEQFF,TGTGCCAGCAGCTTAATCGGTAGGGACAATGAGCAGTTCTTC
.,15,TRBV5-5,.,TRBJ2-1,CASSLSLTGYNEQFF,TGTGCCAGCAGCTTGTCTCTTACGGGGTACAATGAGCAGTTCTTC
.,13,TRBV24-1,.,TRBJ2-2,CATSEPNTGELFF,TGTGCCACCAGTGAACCGAACACCGGGGAGCTGTTTTTT
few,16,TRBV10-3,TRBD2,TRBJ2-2,CAISGSSGENTGELFF,TGTGCCATCAGTGGTTCTAGCGGTGAGAACACCGGGGAGCTGTTTTTT
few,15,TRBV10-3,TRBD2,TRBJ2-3,CAISEPVGLSGEQYF,TGTGCCATCAGTGAGCCCGTCGGCCTTAGCGGGGAGCAGTATTTT
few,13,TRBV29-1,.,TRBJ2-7,CSVEFKNAYEQYF,TGCAGCGTTGAGTTCAAGAACGCCTACGAGCAGTACTTC
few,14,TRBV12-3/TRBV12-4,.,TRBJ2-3,CASSYRASTDTQYF,TGTGCCAGCAGTTATCGGGCTAGCACAGATACGCAGTATTTT
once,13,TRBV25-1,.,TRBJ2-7,CASGGTVTYEQYF,TGTGCCAGCGGGGGGACGGTAACCTACGAGCAGTACTTC
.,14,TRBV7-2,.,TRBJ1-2,CASSSPGEDYGYTF,TGTGCCAGCAGCTCCCCAGGAGAGGACTATGGCTACACCTTC
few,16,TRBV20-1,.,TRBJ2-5,CSARDISGAYQETQYF,TGCAGTGCTAGAGATATCTCCGGGGCCTACCAAGAGACCCAGTACTTC
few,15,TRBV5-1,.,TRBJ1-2,CASSSRDSLSYGYTF,TGCGCCAGCAGCTCCAGGGACTCCCTCTCCTATGGCTACACCTTC
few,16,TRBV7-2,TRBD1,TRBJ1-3,CASSLMSGRGKDTIYF,TGTGCCAGCAGCTTAATGTCCGGCAGGGGGAAAGACACCATATATTTT
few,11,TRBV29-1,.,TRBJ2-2,CSVYWGEELFF,TGCAGCGTTTATTGGGGGGAGGAGCTGTTTTTT
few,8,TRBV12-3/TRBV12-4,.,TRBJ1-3,CASSEDSF,TGTGCCAGCAGCGAGGACAGTTTT
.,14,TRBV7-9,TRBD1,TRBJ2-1,CASSSGQGGDEQFF,TGTGCCAGCAGCTCCGGACAGGGAGGCGATGAGCAGTTCTTC
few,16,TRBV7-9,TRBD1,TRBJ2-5,CASSLSGTGGEETQYF,TGTGCCAGCAGCTTGTCCGGGACAGGGGGCGAAGAGACCCAGTACTTC
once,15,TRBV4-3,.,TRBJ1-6,CASSHLGQTNSPLHF,TGCGCCAGCAGCCATCTTGGACAAACAAATTCACCCCTCCACTTT
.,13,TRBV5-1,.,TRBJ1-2,CASSLVSNYGYTF,TGCGCCAGCAGCTTGGTATCTAACTATGGCTACACCTTC
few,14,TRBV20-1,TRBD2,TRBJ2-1,CSARMTSDYNEQFF,TGCAGTGCTAGAATGACTAGCGACTACAATGAGCAGTTCTTC
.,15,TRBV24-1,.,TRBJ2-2,CATSDIAGHTGELFF,TGTGCCACCAGTGATATTGCAGGCCACACCGGGGAGCTGTTTTTT
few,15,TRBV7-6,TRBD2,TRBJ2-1,CASSLRGSSYNEQFF,TGTGCCAGCAGCTTGCGGGGGAGCTCCTACAATGAGCAGTTCTTC
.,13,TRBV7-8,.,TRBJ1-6,CASSGTGGTAPHF,TGTGCCAGCAGCGGGACCGGAGGTACGGCCCCCCACTTT
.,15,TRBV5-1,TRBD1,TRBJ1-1,CATRPSDRGNTEAFF,TGCGCCACCAGACCTTCAGACAGGGGGAACACTGAAGCTTTCTTT
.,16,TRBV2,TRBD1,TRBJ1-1,CASSEQDRGPDTEAFF,TGTGCCAGCAGTGAACAGGACAGGGGGCCGGACACTGAAGCTTTCTTT
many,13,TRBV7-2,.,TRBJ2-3,CASSWSSTDTQYF,TGTGCCAGCAGCTGGTCCAGCACAGATACGCAGTATTTT
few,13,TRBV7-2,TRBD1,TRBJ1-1,CATLEGARTEAFF,TGTGCCACCTTGGAGGGGGCGAGAACTGAAGCTTTCTTT
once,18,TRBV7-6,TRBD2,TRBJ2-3,CASSGEYGRALVADTQYF,TGTGCCAGCAGCGGGGAGTACGGGAGGGCGCTTGTGGCAGATACGCAGTATTTT
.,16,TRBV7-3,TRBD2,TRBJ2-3,CASSPIGTRRADTQYF,TGTGCCAGCAGCCCTATAGGGACTAGAAGGGCAGATACGCAGTATTTT
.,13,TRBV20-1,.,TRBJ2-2,CSARWRAPGELFF,TGCAGTGCTAGGTGGAGGGCCCCCGGGGAGCTGTTTTTT